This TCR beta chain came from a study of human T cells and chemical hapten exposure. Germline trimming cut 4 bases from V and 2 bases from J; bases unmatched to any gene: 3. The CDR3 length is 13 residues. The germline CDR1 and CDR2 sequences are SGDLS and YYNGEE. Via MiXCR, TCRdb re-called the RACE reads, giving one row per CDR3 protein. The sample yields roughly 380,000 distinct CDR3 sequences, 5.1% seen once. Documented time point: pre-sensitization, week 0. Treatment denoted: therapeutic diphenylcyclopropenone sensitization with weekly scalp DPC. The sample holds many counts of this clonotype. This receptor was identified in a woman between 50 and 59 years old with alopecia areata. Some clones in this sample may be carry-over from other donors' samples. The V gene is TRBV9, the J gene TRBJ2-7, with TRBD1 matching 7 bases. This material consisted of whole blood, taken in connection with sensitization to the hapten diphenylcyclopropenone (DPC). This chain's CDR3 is CASSPGQPYEQYF. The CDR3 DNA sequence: TGTGCCAGCAGCCCGGGACAGCCCTACGAGCAGTACTTC.